Included here is one T cell receptor beta chain sequence, with context. Its antigen is currently not known. Per-base quality was not reported, and no clone a single base away is much larger than it. The germline ends are 12 bases apart after V is trimmed by 0 bases and J by 6 bases. Including cysteine and phenylalanine, the CDR3 has 14 amino acids. Of all the DNA, just the CDR3 is kept, 42 bases in frame from base 1. The germline V gene sets CDR1 to SGHDT and CDR2 to YYEEEE. The source of the sample is a study of blood T cell repertoires in COVID-19 (TCRdb year 2020). For the study in its entirety: Samples covering the acute and convalescent phases of COVID-19 were provided by collaborators in the United States, Italy and Spain. The repertoires were made available in a free public database intended to serve as a resource for research on the immune response to SARS-CoV-2. Where HLA class I and class II types were available, the types were taken from metadata supplied by the sample provider, not from assay-based typing. The dataset comprised deeply sampled blood TCRbeta repertoires from subjects exposed to, actively infected with, or recovered from COVID-19. Samples came from the ongoing ImmuneRACE study (first 160 participants) plus 1,254 subjects from 6 global collaborators. Sample metadata almost always included a de-identified subject ID, COVID-19 status, age in years and sex. The prospective study material was composed of cDNA or gDNA derived from T cells, B-cell-depleted T cells, or PBMCs.

Beyond this particular receptor, the publication reports: The amount of clinical and demographic metadata varied by source and participant and was provided uncurated.

Each collaborating institution followed its own protocols to collect whole blood in K2EDTA tubes. For TCRbeta analysis, collaborator samples were shipped as frozen whole blood, as isolated PBMCs, or as DNA extracted from either sample type. TCRbeta CDR3 regions were amplified from genomic DNA using the immunoSEQ Assay, a bias-controlled multiplex PCR. The paper's data handling went like this. Within the assay, amplification of reference gene primers was used to estimate how many nucleated cells each sample contained. To quantify the absolute abundance of each unique TCRbeta CDR3 rearrangement, sequence reads were collapsed and filtered. For each sample, productive Simpson clonality was calculated by taking the square root of Simpson's diversity index across productive rearrangements. TCRdb re-hosts the immuneACCESS table, in-frame sequences only. Its copies lack some clones; in the studies checked, an unresolved V gene accounts for under half of them, and the cause for the rest is not known. D and trimming come from the DNA, and the V and J calls and clone size come from that table. Across this sample there are around 60,000 clones, with 80% to 95% seen only once. The ten largest make up approximately 4.2% of the sample.

Sequenced sample: peripheral blood. The rearrangement combines TRBV5-6 with TRBJ1-1, with the D segment identity uncertain. The clonotype comes from a man aged 45-65 years with active COVID-19. Read as DNA, the sequence is TGTGCCAGCAGCTTGGGGTTACGGGGATCTGAAGCTTTCTTT. Its amino acids are CASSLGLRGSEAFF.